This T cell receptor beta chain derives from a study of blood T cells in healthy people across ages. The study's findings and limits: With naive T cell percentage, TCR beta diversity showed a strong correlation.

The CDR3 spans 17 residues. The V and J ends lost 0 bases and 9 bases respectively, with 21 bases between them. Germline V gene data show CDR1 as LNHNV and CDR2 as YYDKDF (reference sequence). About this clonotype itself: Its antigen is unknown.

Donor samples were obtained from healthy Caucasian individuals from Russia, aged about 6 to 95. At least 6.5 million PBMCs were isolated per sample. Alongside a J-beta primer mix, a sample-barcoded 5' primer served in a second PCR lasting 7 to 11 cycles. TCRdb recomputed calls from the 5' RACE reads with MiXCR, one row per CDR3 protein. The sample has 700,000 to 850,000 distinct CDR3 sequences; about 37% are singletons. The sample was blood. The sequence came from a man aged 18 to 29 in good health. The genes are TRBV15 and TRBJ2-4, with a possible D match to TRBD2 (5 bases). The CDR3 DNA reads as TGTGCCACCAGCAGAGAACCAGCCGCATCCCACGGGGTCATTCAGTACTTC. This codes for CATSREPAASHGVIQYF.